The 5 T cell receptor beta chains presented below share a single source sample, sequenced in a study of blood T cell repertoires in COVID-19. Profiled with immunoSEQ multiplex PCR; TCRdb holds only in-frame clones, not every one. The sample lists tens of thousands of clones, around 88% occurring once. The sample consisted of peripheral blood. The receptors stem from a human donor in a cohort sampled during active COVID-19.

V is TRBV28 and J is TRBJ1-1, with D perhaps TRBD1 (6 bases). The germline V and J ends were trimmed by 6 bases and 4 bases, with 15 bases remaining between them. This CDR3 contains 14 residues. Germline CDR1 MDHEN, CDR2 SYDVKM. The CDR3 loop reads CASRLESGVTEAFF. The CDR3 DNA reads as TGTGCCAGCAGACTAGAATCAGGGGTCACTGAAGCTTTCTTT.

The chain is built from TRBV9 and TRBJ2-5; TRBD2 matches 11 bases. V was clipped by 3 bases and J by 1 base; unmatched bases: 2. Germline V lookup: CDR1 SGDLS, CDR2 YYNGEE. CDR3 length: 15 amino acids. The CDR3 DNA sequence: TGTGCCAGCAGCGCGACTAGCGGGGTCCAAGAGACCCAGTACTTC. Translation gives CASSATSGVQETQYF.

A few counts support this clone. Here the CDR3 DNA reads TGTGCCAGCACCGCCGGGACTAGGGGGTACGAGCAGTACTTC. It codes for CASTAGTRGYEQYF. This chain joins TRBV2 and TRBJ2-7; 8 bases map to TRBD2. V dropped 7 bases and J dropped 4; count of bases not matched to a gene: 9. This CDR3 is 14 amino acids long. Germline V lookup: CDR1 SNHLY, CDR2 FYNNEI.

The chain employs TRBV6-5 and TRBJ1-2, with D uncertain. Trimming removed 7 bases at V and 2 bases at J, with 8 bases between. This CDR3 region has 12 residues. Germline V gives CDR1 MNHEY, CDR2 SVGAGI. DNA for the CDR3: TGTGCCAGCAAACGCCAGAACTATGGCTACACCTTC. Protein sequence: CASKRQNYGYTF.

CDR3 amino acids: CASSDRQGDSGGGYTF. The CDR3 bases are TGTGCCAGCAGCGACCGACAGGGTGATAGCGGCGGTGGCTACACCTTC. V usage is TRBV21-1 and J usage is TRBJ1-2; TRBD1 was called by the table and not checked on the DNA. TRBV21-1 is an annotated pseudogene. The CDR3 runs to 16 residues.